One sample yielded the 6 T cell receptor beta chains listed below, sequenced in a study of blood T cell repertoires in COVID-19. Assay: immunoSEQ multiplex PCR; the TCRdb copy retains only in-frame clones and omits some. The table includes tens of thousands of clones, approximately 80% detected once. What was sequenced was peripheral blood. These receptors originate from a man older than 75 with acute or convalescent COVID-19.

The chain recombines TRBV28 with TRBJ2-6; 10 positions agree with TRBD1. Trimming at V came to 6 bases and at J to 2 bases, leaving 4 bases not matched to a gene. Germline V gives CDR1 MDHEN, CDR2 SYDVKM. The CDR3 totals 16 residues. The DNA for the CDR3 is TGTGCCAGCAGCCGACAGGGGGCGGCTGGGGCCAACGTCCTGACTTTC. It encodes CASSRQGAAGANVLTF.

The chain has TRBV27 and TRBJ2-2, with TRBD1 as a possible D gene (5 bases). V shed 3 bases and J shed 0 bases, with 20 bases lying between them. This CDR3 has 19 amino acids. Germline CDR1 MNHEY, CDR2 SMNVEV (reference sequence). Written as DNA, the CDR3 is TGTGCCAGCAGTTTTAAGTGGCAGGGTTATCTGGCGAACACCGGGGAGCTGTTTTTT. Translated: CASSFKWQGYLANTGELFF.

This chain uses TRBV29-1 with TRBJ1-1; a weak D match, TRBD1 (6 bases). The germline V gene encodes CDR1 SQVTM and CDR2 ANQGSEA. The V and J ends lost 2 bases and 4 bases respectively, with 20 bases between them. The CDR3 spans 16 residues. DNA of the CDR3: TGCAGCGTTGAAAAGCGGGGGGCCGAAAGCTCCACTGAAGCTTTCTTT. It encodes CSVEKRGAESSTEAFF.

The chain uses TRBV18 and TRBJ1-6, with 7 bases fitting TRBD1. The CDR3 extends over 14 amino acids. The V gene end was trimmed by 4 bases and the J gene end by 6 bases; junction bases not matched to a gene: 3. Looked up from germline, CDR1 is KGHSH and CDR2 is LQKENI. The CDR3 nucleotides are TGTGCCAGCTCACGGGACAGCTCTAATTCACCCCTCCACTTT. Amino acid sequence: CASSRDSSNSPLHF.

With regard to this clone: Other DNA sequences of this sample code for an identical CDR3. The CDR3 loop is CASSLGRGVLISTDTQYF. Written as DNA, the CDR3 is TGTGCCAGCAGCTTAGGGCGGGGGGTCCTCATTAGCACAGATACGCAGTATTTT. The rearrangement uses TRBV7-3 and TRBJ2-3, with 8 bases that match TRBD2. The V gene end was trimmed by 2 bases and the J gene end by 0 bases; junction bases not matched to a gene: 10. The CDR3 consists of 18 residues. Germline CDR1 is SGHTA and CDR2 is FQGTGA.

The chain employs TRBV7-2 and TRBJ1-3; D is ambiguous. From germline, CDR1 is SGHTA and CDR2 FQGNSA. The length of the CDR3 is 14 residues. With 3 bases removed from V and 3 bases from J, the gap between germline ends came to 9 bases. The CDR3 region has the DNA TGTGCCAGCAGCTTCTCAGGCTTTGGAAACACCATATATTTT. This sequence encodes CASSFSGFGNTIYF.